Listed below are T cell receptor beta chains from one sample, sequenced in a study of T cell repertoires in cytomegalovirus infection. MiXCR was run by TCRdb on the reads, yielding one entry per CDR3 protein. This sample yields about 260,000 distinct CDR3 sequences, of which 8% to 9.5% are seen a single time; about 15% belongs to the top ten. Sequencing was performed on PBMCs. The source is a human donor in good health (CMV status not recorded). Some clones in this sample may be carry-over from other donors' samples. Both conserved end residues are part of each CDR3. Fields, in order: J gene, V gene, clone size, D gene, CDR3 protein, CDR3 DNA. The D gene is left open where the match is weak. Clone size, where shown, is once, few, many, or a class for clones that have expanded.

TRBJ2-5 TRBV19 many - CASSIATFQETQYF TGTGCCAGTAGTATAGCCACCTTCCAAGAGACCCAGTACTTC
TRBJ1-1 TRBV10-3 - - CAISESTATEAFF TGTGCCATCAGTGAGTCAACTGCAACTGAAGCTTTCTTT
TRBJ1-5 TRBV7-2 many - CASSLEGMSNQPQHF TGTGCCAGCAGCTTAGAAGGGATGAGCAATCAGCCCCAGCATTTT
TRBJ2-6 TRBV7-2 many - CASSLVRQGSSGANVLTF TGTGCCAGCAGCTTAGTCCGGCAGGGGAGCTCTGGGGCCAACGTCCTGACTTTC
TRBJ2-2 TRBV12-3/TRBV12-4 many TRBD2 CAILGLAGGRTGELFF TGTGCCATCCTTGGGCTAGCGGGAGGGAGAACCGGGGAGCTGTTTTTT
TRBJ2-5 TRBV7-2 many - CASSLNRGETQYF TGTGCCAGCAGCTTAAATAGGGGAGAGACCCAGTACTTC
TRBJ2-5 TRBV7-6 many - CASSPRTTGQETQYF TGTGCCAGCAGCCCCCGGACTACTGGCCAAGAGACCCAGTACTTC
TRBJ1-6 TRBV20-1 - - CSASTQGRSNSPLHF TGCAGTGCTAGTACCCAGGGAAGGAGTAATTCACCCCTCCACTTT
TRBJ2-5 TRBV4-3 many - CALRDCRETQYF TGCGCCTTGCGGGACTGCCGGGAAACCCAGTACTTC
TRBJ1-6 TRBV6-1 many - CASRSRDGDYNSPLHF TGTGCCAGCAGATCCCGGGACGGCGACTATAATTCACCCCTCCACTTT
TRBJ2-1 TRBV7-3 - TRBD2 CASSLKVSSGEQFF TGTGCCAGCAGCTTAAAGGTGTCTAGCGGTGAGCAGTTCTTC
TRBJ1-2 TRBV20-1 - TRBD1 CSARDGTGDFFYGYTF TGCAGTGCTAGAGATGGGACAGGGGATTTTTTTTATGGCTACACCTTC
TRBJ2-5 TRBV6-2/TRBV6-3 - - CASSYSRSQGPGQETQYF TGTGCCAGCAGTTACTCGAGGAGCCAGGGGCCGGGACAAGAGACCCAGTACTTC
TRBJ2-3 TRBV7-2 many TRBD1 CASSRGQGAADTQYF TGTGCCAGCAGCCGAGGACAGGGGGCCGCAGATACGCAGTATTTT
TRBJ2-5 TRBV12-3/TRBV12-4 many TRBD2 CASSWGTIQETQYF TGTGCCAGCAGTTGGGGGACTATTCAAGAGACCCAGTACTTC
TRBJ1-2 TRBV12-3/TRBV12-4 few TRBD1 CASSSQGTYGYTF TGTGCCAGCAGTTCACAGGGGACCTATGGCTACACCTTC
TRBJ1-1 TRBV7-2 many - CASSAHGYTEAFF TGTGCCAGCAGCGCACACGGATACACTGAAGCTTTCTTT
TRBJ2-7 TRBV5-4 - - CASSLAGKYEQYF TGTGCCAGCAGCTTGGCCGGGAAATACGAGCAGTACTTC
TRBJ1-2 TRBV5-1 - - CASSSTVPSLDGYTF TGCGCCAGCAGCTCGACAGTGCCGAGCTTAGATGGCTACACCTTC
TRBJ1-2 TRBV19 - - CASSMSPATNYGYTF TGTGCCAGTAGTATGTCTCCGGCCACTAACTATGGCTACACCTTC
TRBJ2-7 TRBV2 - TRBD1 CASSWDRGNEQYF TGTGCCAGCAGTTGGGACAGGGGCAACGAGCAGTACTTC
TRBJ2-1 TRBV15 - TRBD2 CATSRDGRAYNEQFF TGTGCCACCAGCAGAGACGGGAGGGCCTACAATGAGCAGTTCTTC
TRBJ1-1 TRBV7-8 - TRBD1 CASSLLGQGATEAFF TGTGCCAGCAGCTTATTAGGACAGGGGGCGACTGAAGCTTTCTTT
TRBJ2-5 TRBV19 few - CASSIDRGLQETQYF TGTGCCAGTAGTATAGACAGGGGACTCCAAGAGACCCAGTACTTC
TRBJ2-5 TRBV10-3 many - CAISRTAQETQYF TGTGCCATCAGTAGGACAGCACAAGAGACCCAGTACTTC
TRBJ1-2 TRBV7-2 many - CASSLADWPYGYTF TGTGCCAGCAGCTTAGCGGACTGGCCCTATGGCTACACCTTC
TRBJ2-5 TRBV7-2 many - CASSLVAGLSETQYF TGTGCCAGCAGCTTAGTTGCGGGGCTCTCGGAGACCCAGTACTTC
TRBJ2-1 TRBV7-6 few - CASITKGNEQFF TGTGCCAGCATCACCAAGGGGAATGAGCAGTTCTTC
TRBJ1-1 TRBV19 few - CASIYGAVPREAFF TGTGCCAGTATCTACGGGGCGGTCCCCAGGGAAGCTTTCTTT